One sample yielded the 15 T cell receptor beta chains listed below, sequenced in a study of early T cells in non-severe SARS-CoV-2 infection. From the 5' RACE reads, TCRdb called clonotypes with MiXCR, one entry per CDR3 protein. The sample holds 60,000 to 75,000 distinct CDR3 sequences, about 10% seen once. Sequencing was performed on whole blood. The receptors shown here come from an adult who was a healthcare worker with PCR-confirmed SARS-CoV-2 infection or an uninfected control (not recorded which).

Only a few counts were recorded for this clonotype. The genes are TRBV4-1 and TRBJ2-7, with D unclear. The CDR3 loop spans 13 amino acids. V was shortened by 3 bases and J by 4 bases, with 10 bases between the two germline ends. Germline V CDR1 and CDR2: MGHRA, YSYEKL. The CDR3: CASSQVGKYEQYF. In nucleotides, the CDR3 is TGCGCCAGCAGCCAGGTCGGAAAGTACGAGCAGTACTTC.

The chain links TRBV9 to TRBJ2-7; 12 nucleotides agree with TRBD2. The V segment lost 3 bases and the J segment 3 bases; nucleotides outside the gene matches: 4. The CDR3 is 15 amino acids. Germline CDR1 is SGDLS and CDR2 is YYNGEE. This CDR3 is CASSAGLAGYYEQYF. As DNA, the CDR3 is TGTGCCAGCAGCGCAGGACTAGCGGGATACTACGAGCAGTACTTC. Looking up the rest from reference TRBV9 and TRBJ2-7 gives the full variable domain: DSGVTQTPKHLITATGQRVTLRCSPRSGDLSVYWYQQSLDQGLQFLIQYYNGEERAKGNILERFSAQQFPDLHSELNLSSLELGDSALYFCASSAGLAGYYEQYFGPGTRLTVT.

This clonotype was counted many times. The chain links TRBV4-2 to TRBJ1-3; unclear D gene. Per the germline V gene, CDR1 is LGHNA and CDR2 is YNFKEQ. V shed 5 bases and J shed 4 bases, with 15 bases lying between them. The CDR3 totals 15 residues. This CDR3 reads CASSAQPHSGNTIYF. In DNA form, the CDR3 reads TGTGCCAGCAGCGCTCAGCCTCATTCAGGAAACACCATATATTTT.

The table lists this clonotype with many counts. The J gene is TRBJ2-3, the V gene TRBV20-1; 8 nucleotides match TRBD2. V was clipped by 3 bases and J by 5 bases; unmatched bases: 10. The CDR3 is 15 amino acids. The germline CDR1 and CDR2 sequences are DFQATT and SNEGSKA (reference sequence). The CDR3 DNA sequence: TGCAGTGCTAGTCTAATAGCGGGGACGAAAGATACGCAGTATTTT. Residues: CSASLIAGTKDTQYF.

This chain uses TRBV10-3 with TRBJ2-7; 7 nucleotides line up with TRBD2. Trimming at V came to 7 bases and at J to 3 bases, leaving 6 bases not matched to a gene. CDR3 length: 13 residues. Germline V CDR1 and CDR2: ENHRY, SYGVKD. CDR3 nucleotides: TGTGCCATCACGGCGGGAGCTTTCTACGAGCAGTACTTC. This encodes CAITAGAFYEQYF.

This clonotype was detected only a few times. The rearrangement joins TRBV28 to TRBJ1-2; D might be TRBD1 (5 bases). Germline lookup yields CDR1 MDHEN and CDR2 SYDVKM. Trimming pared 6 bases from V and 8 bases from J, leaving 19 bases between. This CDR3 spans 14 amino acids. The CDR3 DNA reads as TGTGCCAGCAGGTCCGGGACCTTGAGCGAGGGCTACACCTTC. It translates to CASRSGTLSEGYTF.

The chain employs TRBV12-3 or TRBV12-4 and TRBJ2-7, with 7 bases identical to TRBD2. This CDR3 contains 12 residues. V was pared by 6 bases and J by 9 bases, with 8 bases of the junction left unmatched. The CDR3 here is CASSPTPGGQYF. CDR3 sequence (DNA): TGTGCCAGCAGCCCAACCCCGGGAGGGCAGTACTTC.

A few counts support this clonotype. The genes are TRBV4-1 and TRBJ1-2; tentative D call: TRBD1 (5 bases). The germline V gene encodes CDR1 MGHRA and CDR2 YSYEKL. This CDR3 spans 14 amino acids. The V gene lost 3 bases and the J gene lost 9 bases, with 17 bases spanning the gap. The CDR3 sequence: CASSQASTTERYTF. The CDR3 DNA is TGCGCCAGCAGCCAGGCTAGCACGACAGAGCGCTACACCTTC.

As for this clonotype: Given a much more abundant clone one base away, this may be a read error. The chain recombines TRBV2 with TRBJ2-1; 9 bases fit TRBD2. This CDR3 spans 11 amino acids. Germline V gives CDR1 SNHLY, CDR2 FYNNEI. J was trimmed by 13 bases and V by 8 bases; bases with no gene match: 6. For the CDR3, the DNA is TGTGCCAGCTCTCATAGCGGGGGACAGTTCTTC. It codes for CASSHSGGQFF.

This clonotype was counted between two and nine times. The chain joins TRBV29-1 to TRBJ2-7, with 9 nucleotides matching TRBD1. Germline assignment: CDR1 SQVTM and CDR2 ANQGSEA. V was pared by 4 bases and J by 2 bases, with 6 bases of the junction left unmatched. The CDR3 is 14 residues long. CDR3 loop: CSVGPGQGPYEQYF. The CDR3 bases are TGCAGCGTTGGTCCGGGACAGGGACCCTACGAGCAGTACTTC.

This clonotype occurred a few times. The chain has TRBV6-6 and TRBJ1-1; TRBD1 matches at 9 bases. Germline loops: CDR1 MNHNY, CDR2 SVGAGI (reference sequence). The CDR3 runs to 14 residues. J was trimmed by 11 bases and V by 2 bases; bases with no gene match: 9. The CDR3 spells CASSYPGQGNSAFF. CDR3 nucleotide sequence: TGTGCCAGCAGTTACCCGGGACAGGGTAATTCGGCTTTCTTT.

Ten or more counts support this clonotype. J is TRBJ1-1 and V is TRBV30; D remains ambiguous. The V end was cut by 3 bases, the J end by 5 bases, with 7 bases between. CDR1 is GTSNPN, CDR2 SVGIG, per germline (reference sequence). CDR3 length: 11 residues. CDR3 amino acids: CAWRAKTEAFF. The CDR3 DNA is TGTGCCTGGAGGGCAAAGACTGAAGCTTTCTTT.

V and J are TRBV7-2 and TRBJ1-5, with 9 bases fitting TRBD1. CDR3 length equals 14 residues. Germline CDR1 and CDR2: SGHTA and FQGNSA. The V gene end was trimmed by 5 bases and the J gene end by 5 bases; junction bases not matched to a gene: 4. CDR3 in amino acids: CASSGTGNYQPQHF. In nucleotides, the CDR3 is TGTGCCAGCAGCGGGACAGGGAATTATCAGCCCCAGCATTTT.

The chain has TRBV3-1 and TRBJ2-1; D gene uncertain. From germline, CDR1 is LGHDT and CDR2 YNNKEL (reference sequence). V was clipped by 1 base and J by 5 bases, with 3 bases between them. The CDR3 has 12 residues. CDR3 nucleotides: TGTGCCAGCAGCCAAGCAAACAATGAGCAGTTCTTC. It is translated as CASSQANNEQFF.

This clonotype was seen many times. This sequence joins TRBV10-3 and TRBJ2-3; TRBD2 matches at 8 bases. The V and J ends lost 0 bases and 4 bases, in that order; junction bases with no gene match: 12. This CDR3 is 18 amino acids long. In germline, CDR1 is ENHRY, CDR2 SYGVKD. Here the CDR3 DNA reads TGTGCCATCAGTGAGTCGGTCCGAGCGGGAGTTTACTCAGATACGCAGTATTTT. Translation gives CAISESVRAGVYSDTQYF.